This TCR beta chain appears in the sequencing data of a study of early T cells in non-severe SARS-CoV-2 infection. Germline V lookup: CDR1 LNHDA, CDR2 SQIVND (reference sequence). V trimming: 6 bases; J trimming: 3 bases; junction bases outside the gene matches: 9. This CDR3 region has 17 residues. This clonotype was counted a few times. Using its own MiXCR run on the 5' RACE reads, TCRdb lists one record per CDR3 protein. Of more than 50,000 distinct CDR3 sequences listed, over 9.5% were seen once; the top ten hold roughly 9.1%. The sequenced sample consisted of whole blood. The chain is built from TRBV19 and TRBJ2-5; 14 nucleotides match TRBD2. The TCR originated in an adult who was a healthcare worker with PCR-confirmed SARS-CoV-2 infection or an uninfected control (not recorded which). The CDR3 DNA follows: TGTGCCAGTAGCCGTCTAAAGGGACTAGCGGGAGAAGAGACCCAGTACTTC. Amino acid sequence: CASSRLKGLAGEETQYF.